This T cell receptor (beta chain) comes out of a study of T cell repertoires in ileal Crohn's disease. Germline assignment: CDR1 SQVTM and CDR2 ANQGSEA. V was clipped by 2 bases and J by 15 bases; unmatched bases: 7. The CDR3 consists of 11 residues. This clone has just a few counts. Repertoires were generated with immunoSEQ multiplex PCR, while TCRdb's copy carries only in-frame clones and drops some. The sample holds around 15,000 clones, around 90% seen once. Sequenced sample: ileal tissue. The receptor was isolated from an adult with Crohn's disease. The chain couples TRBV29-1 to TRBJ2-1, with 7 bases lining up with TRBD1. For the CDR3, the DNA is TGCAGCGTTGAATGGCAACAGGGGTCGTTCTTC. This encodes CSVEWQQGSFF.